One sample yielded the 17 T cell receptor beta chains listed below, sequenced in a study of T-cell reconstitution after alpha-beta-depleted transplantation in children. Molecular barcoding with unique molecular identifiers was used for the TCRbeta library. One entry per CDR3 protein results from TCRdb running MiXCR on the PCR reads. The sample contains hundreds of thousands of distinct CDR3 sequences, 10% to 15% of which appear only once. The starting material was PBMCs, mostly from graft donor cells, obtained 360 days after TCRalphabeta/CD19-depleted stem cell transplant. These receptors came from a male patient younger than 18 who had a stem cell transplant for acute myeloid leukemia, so the T cells may come from the graft donor.

The chain recombines TRBV7-9 with TRBJ1-1; D may be TRBD1 (5 bases). V was cut by 5 bases and J by 4 bases, with 14 bases left in between. CDR1 is SEHNR and CDR2 is FQNEAQ in the germline V gene (reference sequence). The CDR3 consists of 14 residues. CDR3 residues: CASSPSGITTEAFF. CDR3 sequence (DNA): TGTGCCAGCAGCCCCTCAGGGATTACCACTGAAGCTTTCTTT.

This clonotype was observed at least ten times. V and J are TRBV5-1 and TRBJ2-4; possible D gene TRBD2, 5 bases. V shed 0 bases and J shed 2 bases, with 12 bases lying between them. The CDR3 length is 16 residues. CDR1 is SGHRS and CDR2 is YFSETQ in the germline V gene. This chain's CDR3 is CASSLGVRETKNIQYF. In nucleotides, the CDR3 is TGCGCCAGCAGCTTGGGAGTTAGGGAGACCAAAAACATTCAGTACTTC.

This clonotype was found a few times. V and J are TRBV12-3 or TRBV12-4 and TRBJ2-7, with D possibly being TRBD1 (6 bases). This CDR3 comprises 14 residues. V was pared by 5 bases and J by 2 bases, with 13 bases between. CDR3 nucleotides: TGTGCCAGCAGTCGTAACAGGGTGCCCTACGAGCAGTACTTC. It encodes CASSRNRVPYEQYF.

This clonotype was counted ten times or more. The chain links TRBV29-1 to TRBJ2-3, with D uncertain. This CDR3 has 14 amino acids. CDR1 and CDR2 (germline): SQVTM, ANQGSEA. The V end lost 7 bases, the J end lost 5 bases, and 19 bases lay between the germline ends. CDR3 loop: CSALDKGSEDTQYF. The CDR3, as DNA: TGCAGCGCACTCGACAAAGGGTCGGAAGATACGCAGTATTTT.

This chain joins TRBV7-9 and TRBJ2-7; D is unresolved. CDR3 length equals 12 residues. V lost 5 bases and J lost 5, with 10 bases in between. The germline CDR1 and CDR2 sequences are SEHNR and FQNEAQ (reference sequence). The chain's CDR3 is CASSPLPHEQYF. Written as DNA, the CDR3 is TGTGCCAGCAGCCCGCTCCCCCACGAGCAGTACTTC.

This clonotype has a count of ten or more. The chain recombines TRBV29-1 with TRBJ2-5; 13 bases match TRBD2. CDR3 size: 18 residues. CDR1 is SQVTM, CDR2 ANQGSEA, per germline. With V trimmed by 2 bases and J by 1 base, 10 bases remained unmatched. This CDR3 is CSVESIPGLAGRQETQYF. The CDR3, as DNA: TGCAGCGTTGAAAGTATTCCGGGACTAGCGGGACGCCAAGAGACCCAGTACTTC.

Only a few counts were recorded for this clonotype. This rearrangement joins TRBV7-2 to TRBJ2-3; D unclear. Germline V gives CDR1 SGHTA, CDR2 FQGNSA. The CDR3 is 16 amino acids. Trimming left V 1 base short and J 0 bases short, with 11 bases between. CDR3 protein: CASSLGPPTSTDTQYF. Written as DNA, the CDR3 is TGTGCCAGCAGCTTAGGGCCTCCGACTAGCACAGATACGCAGTATTTT.

The V and J genes are TRBV7-3 and TRBJ1-2, with D possibly being TRBD1 (6 bases). This CDR3 spans 15 amino acids. In germline, CDR1 is SGHTA, CDR2 FQGTGA. Between the trimmed V and J ends, which lost 4 bases and 2 bases, there was a span of 14 bases. CDR3 amino acids: CASSSSGETNYGYTF. The CDR3 nucleotides read TGTGCCAGCAGCTCCTCAGGGGAAACCAACTATGGCTACACCTTC.

The rearrangement links TRBV18 to TRBJ1-1, with no clear D. V was pared by 2 bases and J by 3 bases, with 7 bases between. The germline gives CDR1 KGHSH, CDR2 LQKENI. The CDR3 sequence is 13 residues long. CDR3 sequence: CASSPEADTEAFF. The CDR3 DNA reads as TGTGCCAGCTCACCAGAAGCGGACACTGAAGCTTTCTTT.

The chain has TRBV9 and TRBJ2-1, with 9 bases that match TRBD2. V shed 0 bases, J shed 2 bases, and the junction held 18 bases outside the gene matches. The CDR3 sequence is 21 residues long. Germline lookup yields CDR1 SGDLS and CDR2 YYNGEE. The CDR3 spells CASSVGRSGRTSDYTYNEQFF. The CDR3 DNA reads TGTGCCAGCAGCGTAGGACGGAGCGGGAGGACTAGCGACTATACCTACAATGAGCAGTTCTTC.

Only a few counts were recorded for this clonotype. The chain employs TRBV30 and TRBJ2-7, with 7 positions matching TRBD1. The CDR3 extends over 13 amino acids. The trim removed 4 bases at V and 3 bases at J, leaving 6 bases unmatched. CDR1 is GTSNPN, CDR2 SVGIG, per germline (reference sequence). The CDR3 DNA is TGTGCCTGGACCAAGGGGGCAGGCTACGAGCAGTACTTC. It encodes CAWTKGAGYEQYF.

This clonotype was recorded a few times. The rearrangement joins TRBV28 to TRBJ2-1; 7 nucleotides align to TRBD1. The V gene end was trimmed by 4 bases and the J gene end by 2 bases; junction bases not matched to a gene: 11. In germline, CDR1 is MDHEN, CDR2 SYDVKM. The CDR3 runs 17 residues. The CDR3 protein is CASSSHPTGLTYNEQFF. Here the CDR3 DNA reads TGTGCCAGCAGTTCACACCCGACAGGGCTCACCTACAATGAGCAGTTCTTC.

The V gene is TRBV7-2, the J gene TRBJ2-5, with 7 bases matching TRBD2. The CDR3 is 16 residues long. Germline V gene lookup returns CDR1 SGHTA and CDR2 FQGNSA. The J segment lost 2 bases and the V segment lost 5 bases, leaving 11 bases of the junction unmatched. The CDR3 loop is CASSQRLAEIQETQYF. As DNA, the CDR3 is TGTGCCAGCAGCCAGAGGCTAGCGGAAATACAAGAGACCCAGTACTTC.

Only a few counts were recorded for this clonotype. The chain carries TRBV12-3 or TRBV12-4 and TRBJ2-1, with TRBD1 identical over 11 bases. The CDR3 runs to 16 residues. Trimming removed 6 bases from V and 6 bases from J; junction bases left unmatched: 10. In DNA form, the CDR3 reads TGTGCCAGCAGAAGTTCCCCGGGACAGGGGGGCAATGAGCAGTTCTTC. Translating it yields CASRSSPGQGGNEQFF.

Many counts were recorded for this clonotype. This sequence joins TRBV11-2 and TRBJ2-7; maybe TRBD1 (8 bases). This CDR3 is built from 15 residues. With 2 bases removed from V and 4 bases from J, the gap between germline ends came to 15 bases. Germline V lookup: CDR1 SGHAT, CDR2 FQNNGV. The CDR3 is CASSLLTGEGYEQYF. CDR3 in DNA: TGTGCCAGCAGCTTATTGACAGGGGAGGGTTACGAGCAGTACTTC.

The J gene is TRBJ2-5, the V gene TRBV20-1, with no clear D. The V end was cut by 7 bases, the J end by 3 bases, with 6 bases between. CDR1 is DFQATT, CDR2 SNEGSKA, per germline (reference sequence). The CDR3 has 10 residues. For the CDR3, the DNA is TGCAGTGGGATCAAAGAGACCCAGTACTTC. This translates into CSGIKETQYF.

This clonotype was seen more than once but under ten times. The rearrangement joins TRBV28 to TRBJ2-2, with 13 bases that match TRBD2. This CDR3 is built from 18 residues. The germline gives CDR1 MDHEN, CDR2 SYDVKM. The V gene end was trimmed by 6 bases and the J gene end by 1 base; junction bases not matched to a gene: 8. The CDR3 reads CASSPTSGRALNTGELFF. CDR3 DNA sequence: TGTGCCAGCAGCCCCACTAGCGGGAGGGCTCTGAACACCGGGGAGCTGTTTTTT.